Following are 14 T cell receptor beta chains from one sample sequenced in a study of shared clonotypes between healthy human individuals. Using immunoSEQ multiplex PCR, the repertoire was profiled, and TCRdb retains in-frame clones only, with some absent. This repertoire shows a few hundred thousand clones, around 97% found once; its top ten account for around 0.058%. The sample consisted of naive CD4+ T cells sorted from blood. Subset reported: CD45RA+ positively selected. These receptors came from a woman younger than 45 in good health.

The CDR3 bases are TGTGCCAGCAGTTTTCTTCTCTCGGAAGGGGAGACCCAGTACTTC. Amino acid sequence: CASSFLLSEGETQYF. This rearrangement joins TRBV28 to TRBJ2-5; D is undetermined. The CDR3 spans 15 residues. V lost 3 bases, J lost 5 bases, and 16 bases lay in between. Germline assignment: CDR1 MDHEN and CDR2 SYDVKM.

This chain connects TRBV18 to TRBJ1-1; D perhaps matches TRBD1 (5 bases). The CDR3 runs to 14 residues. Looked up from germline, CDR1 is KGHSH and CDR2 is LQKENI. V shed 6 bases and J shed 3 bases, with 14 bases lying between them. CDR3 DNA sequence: TGTGCCAGCTCCCCGGGGGGTGGCGACACTGAAGCTTTCTTT. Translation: CASSPGGGDTEAFF.

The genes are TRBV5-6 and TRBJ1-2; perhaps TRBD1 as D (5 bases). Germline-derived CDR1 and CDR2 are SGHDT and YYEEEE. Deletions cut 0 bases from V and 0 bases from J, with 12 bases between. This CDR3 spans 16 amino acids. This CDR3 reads CASSLGRAPANYGYTF. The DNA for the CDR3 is TGTGCCAGCAGCTTGGGCAGGGCCCCAGCTAACTATGGCTACACCTTC.

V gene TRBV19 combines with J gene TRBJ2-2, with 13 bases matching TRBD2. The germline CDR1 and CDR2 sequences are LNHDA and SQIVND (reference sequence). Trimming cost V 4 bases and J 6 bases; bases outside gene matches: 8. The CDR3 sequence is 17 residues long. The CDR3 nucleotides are TGTGCCAGTAGTACTGGCCCGGGACTAGCGGGATCCGGGGAGCTGTTTTTT. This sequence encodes CASSTGPGLAGSGELFF.

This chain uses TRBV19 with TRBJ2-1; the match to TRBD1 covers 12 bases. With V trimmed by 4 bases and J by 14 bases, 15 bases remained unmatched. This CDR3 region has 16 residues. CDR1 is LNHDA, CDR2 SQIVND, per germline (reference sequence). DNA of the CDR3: TGTGCCAGTAGTACAGACCCGGGACAGGGGGCCCCCGGGGAGTTCTTC. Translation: CASSTDPGQGAPGEFF.

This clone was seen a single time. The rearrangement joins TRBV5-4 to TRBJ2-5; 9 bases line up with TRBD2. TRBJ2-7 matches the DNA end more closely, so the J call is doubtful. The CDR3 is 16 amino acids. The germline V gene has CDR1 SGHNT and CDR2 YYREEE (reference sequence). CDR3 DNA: TGTGCCAGCAGCCATAGCGGGAGAGGGGTATACTACGAGCAGTACTTC. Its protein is CASSHSGRGVYYEQYF.

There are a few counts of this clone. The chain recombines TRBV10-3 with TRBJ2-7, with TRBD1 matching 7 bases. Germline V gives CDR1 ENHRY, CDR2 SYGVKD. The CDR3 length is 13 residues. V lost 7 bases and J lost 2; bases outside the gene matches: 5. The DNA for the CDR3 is TGTGCCATCAATCGGGACAGTCCCTACGAGCAGTACTTC. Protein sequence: CAINRDSPYEQYF.

The CDR3 coding sequence is TGCAGCGTTAGGTCTAGCGGGAAGCTTTACGAGCAGTACTTC. It encodes CSVRSSGKLYEQYF. The V gene is TRBV29-1, the J gene TRBJ2-7; 9 bases match TRBD2. The germline V gene has CDR1 SQVTM and CDR2 ANQGSEA. This CDR3 is built from 14 residues. V lost 5 bases and J lost 4; bases outside the gene matches: 9.

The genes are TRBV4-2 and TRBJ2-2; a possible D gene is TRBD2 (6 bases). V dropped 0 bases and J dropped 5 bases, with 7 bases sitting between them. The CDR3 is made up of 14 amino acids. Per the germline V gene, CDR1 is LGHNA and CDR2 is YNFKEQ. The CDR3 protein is CASSQEAGTGELFF. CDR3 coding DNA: TGTGCCAGCAGCCAAGAGGCGGGGACCGGGGAGCTGTTTTTT.

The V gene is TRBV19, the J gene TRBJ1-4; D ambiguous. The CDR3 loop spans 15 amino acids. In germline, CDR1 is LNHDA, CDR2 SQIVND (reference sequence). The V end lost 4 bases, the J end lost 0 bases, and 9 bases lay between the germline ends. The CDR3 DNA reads TGTGCCAGTAGTAGCGGGGAGGCAACTAATGAAAAACTGTTTTTT. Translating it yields CASSSGEATNEKLFF.

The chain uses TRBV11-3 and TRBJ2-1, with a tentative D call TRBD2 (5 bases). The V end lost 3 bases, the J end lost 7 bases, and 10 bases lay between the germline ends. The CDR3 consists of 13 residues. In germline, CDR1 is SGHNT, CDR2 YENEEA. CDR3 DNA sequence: TGTGCCAGCAGCTTTTTTCGAGGGAATGAGCAGTTCTTC. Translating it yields CASSFFRGNEQFF.

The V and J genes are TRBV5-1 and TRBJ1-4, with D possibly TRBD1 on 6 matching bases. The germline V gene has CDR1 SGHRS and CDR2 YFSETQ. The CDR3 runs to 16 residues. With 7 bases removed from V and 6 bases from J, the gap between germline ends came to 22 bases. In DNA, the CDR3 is TGCGCCAGCGGCCTGGGGGCAGGGCTGGAGGATGAAAAACTGTTTTTT. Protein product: CASGLGAGLEDEKLFF. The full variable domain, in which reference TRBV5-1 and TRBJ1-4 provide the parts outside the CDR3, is KAGVTQTPRYLIKTRGQQVTLSCSPISGHRSVSWYQQTPGQGLQFLFEYFSETQRNKGNFPGRFSGRQFSNSRSEMNVSTLELGDSALYLCASGLGAGLEDEKLFFGSGTQLSVL.

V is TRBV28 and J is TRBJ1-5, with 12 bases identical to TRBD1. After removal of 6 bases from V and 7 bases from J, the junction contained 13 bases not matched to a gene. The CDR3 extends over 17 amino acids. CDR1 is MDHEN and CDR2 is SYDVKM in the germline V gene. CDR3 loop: CASSASGTGGGGQPQHF. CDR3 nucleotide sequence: TGTGCCAGCAGCGCATCCGGGACAGGGGGCGGCGGCCAGCCCCAGCATTTT.

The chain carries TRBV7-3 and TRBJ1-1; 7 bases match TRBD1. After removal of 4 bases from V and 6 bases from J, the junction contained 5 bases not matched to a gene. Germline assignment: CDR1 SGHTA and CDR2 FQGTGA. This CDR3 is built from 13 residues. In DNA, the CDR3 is TGTGCCAGCAGCTCACAGGGGACTTCTGAAGCTTTCTTT. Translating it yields CASSSQGTSEAFF.